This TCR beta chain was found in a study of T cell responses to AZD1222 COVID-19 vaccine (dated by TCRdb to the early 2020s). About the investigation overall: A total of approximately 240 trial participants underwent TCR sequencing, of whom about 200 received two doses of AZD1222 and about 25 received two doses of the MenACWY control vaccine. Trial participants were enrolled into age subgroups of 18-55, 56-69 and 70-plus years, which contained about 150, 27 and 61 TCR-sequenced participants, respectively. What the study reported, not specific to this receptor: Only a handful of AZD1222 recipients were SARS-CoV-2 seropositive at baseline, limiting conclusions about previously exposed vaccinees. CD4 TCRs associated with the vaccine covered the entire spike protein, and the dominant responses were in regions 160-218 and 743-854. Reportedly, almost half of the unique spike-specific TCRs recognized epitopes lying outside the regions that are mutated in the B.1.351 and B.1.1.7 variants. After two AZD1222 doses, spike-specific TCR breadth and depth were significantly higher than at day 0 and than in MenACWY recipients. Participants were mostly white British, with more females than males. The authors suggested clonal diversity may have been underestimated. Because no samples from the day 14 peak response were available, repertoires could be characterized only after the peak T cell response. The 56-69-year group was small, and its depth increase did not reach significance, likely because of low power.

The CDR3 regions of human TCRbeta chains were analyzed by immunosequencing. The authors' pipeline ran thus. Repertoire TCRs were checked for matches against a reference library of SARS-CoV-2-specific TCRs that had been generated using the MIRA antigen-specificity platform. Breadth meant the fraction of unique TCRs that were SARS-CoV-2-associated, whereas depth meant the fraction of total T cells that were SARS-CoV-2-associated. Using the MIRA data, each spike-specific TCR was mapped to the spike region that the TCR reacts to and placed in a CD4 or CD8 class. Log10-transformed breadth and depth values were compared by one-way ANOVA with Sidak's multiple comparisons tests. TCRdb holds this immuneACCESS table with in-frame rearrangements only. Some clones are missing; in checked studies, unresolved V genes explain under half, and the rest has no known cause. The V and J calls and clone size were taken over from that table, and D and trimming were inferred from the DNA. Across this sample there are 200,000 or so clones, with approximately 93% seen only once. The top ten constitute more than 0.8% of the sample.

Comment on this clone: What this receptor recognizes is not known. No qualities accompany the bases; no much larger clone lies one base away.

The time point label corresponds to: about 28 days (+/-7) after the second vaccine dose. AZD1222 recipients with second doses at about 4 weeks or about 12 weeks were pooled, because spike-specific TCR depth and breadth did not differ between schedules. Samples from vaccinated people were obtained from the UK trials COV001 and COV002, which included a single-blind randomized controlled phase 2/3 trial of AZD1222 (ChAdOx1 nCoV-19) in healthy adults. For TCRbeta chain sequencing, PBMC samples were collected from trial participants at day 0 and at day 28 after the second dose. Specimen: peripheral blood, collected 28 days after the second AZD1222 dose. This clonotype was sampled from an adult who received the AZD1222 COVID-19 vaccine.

The CDR3 reads CASSYSRTGNEKLFF. The DNA sequence is as follows: TGTGCCAGCAGTTACTCGAGGACAGGGAATGAAAAACTGTTTTTT. The V and J segments used are TRBV6-5 and TRBJ1-4; TRBD1 matches 8 bases in the middle. The germline V gene supplies CDR1 MNHEY and CDR2 SVGAGI. Here V drops 0 bases and J drops 5 bases, and the junction holds 2 bases not matched to any gene. From its cysteine to its phenylalanine, the CDR3 spans 15 amino acids. Just CDR3 DNA is preserved here, 45 bases in frame from base 1.